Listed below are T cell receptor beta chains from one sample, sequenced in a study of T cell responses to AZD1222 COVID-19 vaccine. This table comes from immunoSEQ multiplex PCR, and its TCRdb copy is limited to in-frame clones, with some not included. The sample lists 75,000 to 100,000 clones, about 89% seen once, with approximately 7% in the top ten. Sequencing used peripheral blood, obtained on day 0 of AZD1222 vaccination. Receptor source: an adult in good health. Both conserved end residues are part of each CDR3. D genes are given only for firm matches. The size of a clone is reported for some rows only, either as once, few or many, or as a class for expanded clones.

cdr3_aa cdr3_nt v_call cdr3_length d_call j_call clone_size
CASSKIPEGSFPSPLHF TGTGCCAGCAGCAAAATCCCGGAGGGCAGTTTCCCTTCACCCCTCCACTTT TRBV21-1 17 - TRBJ1-6 -
CASSFPNDISLFF TGTGCCAGCAGCTTCCCGAATGACATCTCCCTGTTCTTC TRBV7-2 13 - TRBJ2-1 -
CATSDYRRNNEQFF TGTGCCACCAGTGATTACCGGAGGAACAATGAGCAGTTCTTC TRBV24-1 14 - TRBJ2-1 once
CASSPSGAEDTEAFF TGTGCCAGCTCACCGTCGGGGGCGGAGGACACTGAAGCTTTCTTT TRBV18 15 - TRBJ1-1 -
CASSLSLASQETQYF TGTGCCAGCAGCTTAAGCCTGGCGAGCCAAGAGACCCAGTACTTC TRBV7-3 15 - TRBJ2-5 -
CASSLARFSSSGGQADTQYF TGCGCCAGCAGCTTGGCCCGTTTTAGTAGTAGCGGGGGTCAGGCAGATACGCAGTATTTT TRBV5-1 20 TRBD2 TRBJ2-3 -
CSAGKGQGDEKLFF TGCAGCGCTGGGAAGGGACAGGGTGATGAAAAACTGTTTTTT TRBV29-1 14 TRBD1 TRBJ1-4 once
CASSVVSGSGELFF TGTGCCAGCAGCGTAGTAAGTGGGTCCGGGGAGCTGTTTTTT TRBV9 14 - TRBJ2-2 -
CASSATSNTEAFF TGTGCCAGCAGCGCGACAAGTAACACTGAAGCTTTCTTT TRBV2 13 - TRBJ1-1 -
CASSSPGGEETQYF TGCGCCAGCAGCTCTCCTGGGGGGGAAGAGACCCAGTACTTC TRBV5-1 14 TRBD2 TRBJ2-5 once
CASSQDNTYTGELFF TGTGCCAGCAGCCAAGATAACACCTACACCGGGGAGCTGTTTTTT TRBV4-2 15 - TRBJ2-2 -
CASSLTGGNTEAFF TGTGCCAGCAGCCTGACCGGGGGGAACACTGAAGCTTTCTTT TRBV7-8 14 - TRBJ1-1 -
CAISTTGTGNSPLHF TGTGCCATCAGCACCACCGGGACAGGGAATTCACCCCTCCACTTT TRBV10-3 15 TRBD1 TRBJ1-6 -
CASSQSPGQSNTEAFF TGCGCCAGCAGCCAATCCCCCGGGCAGTCGAACACTGAAGCTTTCTTT TRBV4-3 16 - TRBJ1-1 -
CSVRQGDHGYTF TGCAGCGTTAGACAGGGTGATCATGGCTACACCTTC TRBV29-1 12 TRBD1 TRBJ1-2 -
CASSLTPVEKLFF TGTGCCAGCAGCTTAACCCCGGTTGAAAAACTGTTTTTT TRBV7-2 13 - TRBJ1-4 once
CASSVEGGSTDTQYF TGTGCCAGCAGCGTAGAGGGTGGCAGCACAGATACGCAGTATTTT TRBV9 15 - TRBJ2-3 -
CDRPPTQGGLAETETQYF TGCGACCGACCCCCTACACAGGGGGGACTAGCGGAAACAGAGACCCAGTACTTC TRBV23-1 18 TRBD2 TRBJ2-5 -
CASSLEGSTNEKLFF TGTGCCAGCTCACTAGAGGGTTCAACTAATGAAAAACTGTTTTTT TRBV18 15 - TRBJ1-4 -
CASSQEALNTEAFF TGTGCCAGCAGCCAAGAAGCCTTGAACACTGAAGCTTTCTTT TRBV14 14 - TRBJ1-1 -
CASSQSTPNYGYTF TGCGCCAGCAGCCAATCCACTCCGAACTATGGCTACACCTTC TRBV4-3 14 - TRBJ1-2 -
CASRLGTAGVETQYF TGTGCCAGCAGACTGGGGACTGCCGGAGTTGAGACCCAGTACTTC TRBV4-2 15 - TRBJ2-5 -
CAWSVLGGAGNTEAFF TGTGCCTGGAGTGTATTGGGTGGGGCAGGGAACACTGAAGCTTTCTTT TRBV30 16 - TRBJ1-1 -
CASSQSGSNQPQHF TGTGCCAGCAGCCAATCTGGTAGCAATCAGCCCCAGCATTTT TRBV16 14 - TRBJ1-5 -
CASSVAYTGELFF TGTGCCAGCAGCGTAGCCTACACCGGGGAGCTGTTTTTT TRBV9 13 - TRBJ2-2 -
CASSFVGGANEKLFF TGTGCCAGCAGTTTCGTAGGGGGGGCTAATGAAAAACTGTTTTTT TRBV27 15 - TRBJ1-4 -
CASSPSGGSYNEQFF TGTGCCAGCAGCCCTAGCGGAGGCTCCTACAATGAGCAGTTCTTC TRBV7-2 15 TRBD2 TRBJ2-1 -
CASTESGQGKRAQHF TGTGCCAGCACCGAATCGGGACAGGGTAAGAGGGCCCAGCATTTT TRBV28 15 TRBD1 TRBJ1-5 -
CASSTPQGTEAFF TGTGCCAGCAGTACCCCCCAAGGGACTGAAGCTTTCTTT TRBV28 13 - TRBJ1-1 -
CASSFSGVKLFF TGTGCCAGCAGCTTTTCAGGGGTTAAACTGTTTTTT TRBV3-1/TRBV3-2 12 - TRBJ1-4 -
CASSGQGSNSPLHF TGTGCCAGCAGCGGACAGGGGAGCAATTCACCCCTCCACTTT TRBV6-5 14 TRBD1 TRBJ1-6 -
CARHRQGPNTGELFF TGTGCCAGACATCGACAGGGACCGAACACCGGGGAGCTGTTTTTT TRBV2 15 TRBD1 TRBJ2-2 -
CASSRRTGNTEAFF TGTGCCAGCAGCCGTAGGACGGGGAACACTGAAGCTTTCTTT TRBV5-5 14 - TRBJ1-1 -
CASSLQGNQPQHF TGTGCCAGCAGCTTACAGGGGAACCAGCCCCAGCATTTT TRBV7-9 13 - TRBJ1-5 -
CASSKLAGPYEQYF TGTGCCAGCAGTAAACTAGCGGGACCCTACGAGCAGTACTTC TRBV6-4 14 TRBD2 TRBJ2-7 -
CASSSSTETQYF TGTGCCAGCAGCTCTTCGACGGAGACCCAGTACTTC TRBV6-5 12 - TRBJ2-5 -
CASRAYNEQFF TGTGCCAGCAGGGCCTACAATGAGCAGTTCTTC TRBV2 11 - TRBJ2-1 -
CALRTYGYTF TGCGCCCTTAGGACCTATGGCTACACCTTC TRBV23-1 10 - TRBJ1-2 -
CASSLPQGYEQYF TGTGCCAGCAGTTTGCCACAGGGTTACGAGCAGTACTTC TRBV28 13 - TRBJ2-7 -
CASSLVEGTGDNQPQHF TGTGCCAGCAGCTTAGTAGAGGGGACAGGGGACAATCAGCCCCAGCATTTT TRBV7-9 17 TRBD1 TRBJ1-5 -
CASSYASGRTYNEQFF TGTGCCAGCAGTTACGCTAGCGGGAGAACCTACAATGAGCAGTTCTTC TRBV6-2/TRBV6-3 16 TRBD2 TRBJ2-1 once
CAWSVAGGMAFF TGTGCCTGGAGTGTGGCAGGGGGCATGGCTTTCTTT TRBV30 12 TRBD1 TRBJ1-1 -
CASSYSTGRELFF TGTGCCAGCAGTTACTCGACCGGGAGAGAGCTGTTTTTT TRBV6-5 13 - TRBJ1-4 -
CASSYSSREVPTGGTSYEQYF TGTGCCAGCAGTTACTCGTCCCGCGAGGTCCCTACGGGAGGCACATCCTACGAGCAGTACTTC TRBV6-2/TRBV6-3 21 TRBD2 TRBJ2-7 -